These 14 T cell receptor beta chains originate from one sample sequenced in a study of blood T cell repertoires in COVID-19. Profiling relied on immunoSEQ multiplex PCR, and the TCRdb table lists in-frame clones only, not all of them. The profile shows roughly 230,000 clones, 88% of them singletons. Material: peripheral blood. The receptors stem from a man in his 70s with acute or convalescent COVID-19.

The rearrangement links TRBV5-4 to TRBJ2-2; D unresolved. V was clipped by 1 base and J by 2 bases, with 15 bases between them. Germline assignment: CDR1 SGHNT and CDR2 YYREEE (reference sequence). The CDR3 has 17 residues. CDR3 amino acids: CASSLFYTRGNTGELFF. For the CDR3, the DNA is TGTGCCAGCAGCTTGTTCTACACCCGCGGCAACACCGGGGAGCTGTTTTTT.

Written as DNA, the CDR3 is TGTGCCTGGAAACAGGCGGGGAGTGGCTACACCTTC. It yields the protein CAWKQAGSGYTF. The chain carries TRBV30 and TRBJ1-2, with D perhaps matching TRBD1 (5 bases). V lost 4 bases, J lost 7 bases, and 13 bases lay in between. This CDR3 has 12 amino acids. The germline gives CDR1 GTSNPN, CDR2 SVGIG (reference sequence).

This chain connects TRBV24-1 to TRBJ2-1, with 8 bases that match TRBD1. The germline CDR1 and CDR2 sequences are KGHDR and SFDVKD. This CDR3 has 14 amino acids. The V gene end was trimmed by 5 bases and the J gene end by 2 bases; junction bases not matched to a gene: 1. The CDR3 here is CATSAGGAYNEQFF. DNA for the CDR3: TGTGCCACCAGTGCAGGGGGCGCCTACAATGAGCAGTTCTTC.

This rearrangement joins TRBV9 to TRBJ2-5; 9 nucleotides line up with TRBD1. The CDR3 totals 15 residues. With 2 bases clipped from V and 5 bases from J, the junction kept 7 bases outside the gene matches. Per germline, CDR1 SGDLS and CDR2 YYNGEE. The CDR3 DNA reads TGTGCCAGCAGCGTTGAACAGGGGGCGTGGGAGACCCAGTACTTC. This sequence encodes CASSVEQGAWETQYF.

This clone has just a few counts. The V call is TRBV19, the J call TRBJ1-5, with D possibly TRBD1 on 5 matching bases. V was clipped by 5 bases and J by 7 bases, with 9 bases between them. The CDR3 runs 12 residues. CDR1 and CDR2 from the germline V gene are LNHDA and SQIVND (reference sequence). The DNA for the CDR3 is TGTGCCAGTAGTGTCCGGGGGCAGCCCCAGCATTTT. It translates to CASSVRGQPQHF.

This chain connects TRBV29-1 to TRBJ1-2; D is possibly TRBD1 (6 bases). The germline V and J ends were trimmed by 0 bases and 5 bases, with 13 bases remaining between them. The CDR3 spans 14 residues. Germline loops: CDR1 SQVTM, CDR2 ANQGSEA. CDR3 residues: CSVEDGRGGYGYTF. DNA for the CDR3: TGCAGCGTTGAAGACGGCAGGGGTGGTTATGGCTACACCTTC.

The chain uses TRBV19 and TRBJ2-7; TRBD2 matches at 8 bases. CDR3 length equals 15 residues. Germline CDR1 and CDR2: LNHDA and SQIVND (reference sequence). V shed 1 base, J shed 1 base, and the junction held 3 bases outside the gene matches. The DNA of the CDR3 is TGTGCCAGTAGTATAGGACTAGCGCGATCCTACGAGCAGTACTTC. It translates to CASSIGLARSYEQYF.

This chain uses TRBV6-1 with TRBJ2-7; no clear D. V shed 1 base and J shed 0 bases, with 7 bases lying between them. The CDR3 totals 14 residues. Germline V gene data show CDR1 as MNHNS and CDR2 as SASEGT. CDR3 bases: TGTGCCAGCAGTGAAGTGGAGAGCTCCTACGAGCAGTACTTC. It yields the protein CASSEVESSYEQYF.

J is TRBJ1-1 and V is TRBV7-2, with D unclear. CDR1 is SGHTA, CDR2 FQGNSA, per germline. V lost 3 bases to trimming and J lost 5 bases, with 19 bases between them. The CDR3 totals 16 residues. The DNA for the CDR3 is TGTGCCAGCAGCTTGGTGTCGGTAGGGAGGAGGACTGAAGCTTTCTTT. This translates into CASSLVSVGRRTEAFF.

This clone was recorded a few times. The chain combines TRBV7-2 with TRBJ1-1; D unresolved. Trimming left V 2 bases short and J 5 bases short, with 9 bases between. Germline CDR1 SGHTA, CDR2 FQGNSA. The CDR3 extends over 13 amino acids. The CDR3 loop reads CASSLLILTEAFF. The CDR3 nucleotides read TGTGCCAGCAGCTTATTAATTTTGACTGAAGCTTTCTTT.

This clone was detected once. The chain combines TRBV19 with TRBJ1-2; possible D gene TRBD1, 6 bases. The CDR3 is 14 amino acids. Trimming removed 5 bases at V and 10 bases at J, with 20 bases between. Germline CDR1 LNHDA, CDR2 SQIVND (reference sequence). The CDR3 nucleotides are TGTGCCAGTAGTTATACACCCGGGGGGCTCGACTACACCTTC. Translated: CASSYTPGGLDYTF.

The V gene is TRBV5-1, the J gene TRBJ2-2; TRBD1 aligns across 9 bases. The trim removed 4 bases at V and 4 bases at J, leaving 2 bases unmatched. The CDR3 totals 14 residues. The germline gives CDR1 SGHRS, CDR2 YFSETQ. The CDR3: CASSGTGPTGELFF. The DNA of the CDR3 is TGCGCCAGCAGCGGGACAGGGCCCACCGGGGAGCTGTTTTTT.

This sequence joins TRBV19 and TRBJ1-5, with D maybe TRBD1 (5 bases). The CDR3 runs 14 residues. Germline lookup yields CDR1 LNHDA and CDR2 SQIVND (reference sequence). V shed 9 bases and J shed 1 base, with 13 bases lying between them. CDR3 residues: CASTTGGSNQPQHF. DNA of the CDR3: TGTGCCAGCACCACGGGGGGGAGCAATCAGCCCCAGCATTTT.

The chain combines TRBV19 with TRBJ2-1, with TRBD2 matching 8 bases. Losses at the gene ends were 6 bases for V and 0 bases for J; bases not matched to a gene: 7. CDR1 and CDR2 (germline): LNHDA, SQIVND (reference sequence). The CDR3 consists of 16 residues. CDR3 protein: CASRNWLAGSYNEQFF. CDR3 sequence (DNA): TGTGCCAGTAGAAATTGGCTAGCGGGCTCCTACAATGAGCAGTTCTTC.